This T cell receptor (beta chain) was sequenced during a study of shared clonotypes between healthy human individuals. Study-wide results and limits: Apart from blood, nothing was sampled; tissue repertoires likely differ. Despite large depth, rarefaction showed incomplete sorted-subset sequencing.

A word on this clone: The antigen remains undetermined.

The naive CD8 subset, CD45RO-negative cells positively selected for CCR7, excluded terminally differentiated effector memory CD45RA+ cells. The donors were all Caucasian adults (living in Nashville, Tennessee). CDR3 length: 14 amino acids. J gave up 1 base and V 6 bases, and 5 bases lay outside the gene matches. Germline V CDR1 and CDR2: MNHNY, SVGAGI (reference sequence). The method was immunoSEQ multiplex PCR; TCRdb's version includes in-frame clones alone and lacks a portion of them. Seen here are about 2.1 million clones, 85% to 95% observed once, and the top ten hold about 1.5%. This receptor was identified in a man aged 18 to 35 in good health. Some clones in this sample may be carry-over from other donors' samples. Sample: naive CD8+ T cells from PBMCs. The rearrangement joins TRBV6-6 to TRBJ2-7; 8 positions agree with TRBD1. CDR3 coding DNA: TGTGCCAGCAGCTCCGGGACAGGTTCCTACGAGCAGTACTTC. It specifies CASSSGTGSYEQYF.